The 2 T cell receptor beta chains below come from one sample, sequenced in a study of CD8 T cells in ankylosing spondylitis. Study-wide findings and caveats: Ankylosing spondylitis blood appeared to carry a characteristic TCR beta motif of eight or nine highly homologous variants.

One entry per CDR3 protein results from TCRdb running MiXCR on the 5' RACE reads. The sample gives about 700,000 distinct CDR3 sequences, 15% to 20% of which show up once; around 19% is in the top ten. Their antigens remain unidentified. Sequencing was carried out using blood, either unsorted or a sorted T cell fraction (not recorded which). These receptors came from a male donor with ankylosing spondylitis.

This clonotype was counted between two and nine times. The rearrangement links TRBV9 to TRBJ2-2; 12 bases line up with TRBD2. The germline CDR1 and CDR2 sequences are SGDLS and YYNGEE. CDR3 size: 19 residues. The trim removed 4 bases at V and 1 base at J, leaving 11 bases unmatched. In DNA form, the CDR3 reads TGTGCCAGCAGCTCCGGACTAGCGGGATCCCTTAAGAACACCGGGGAGCTGTTTTTT. Translation: CASSSGLAGSLKNTGELFF.

This clonotype was observed a few times. This sequence joins TRBV2 and TRBJ2-7; D ambiguous. The CDR3 is 13 residues long. Trimming took 3 bases from V and 2 from J, leaving 8 bases between them. Germline CDR1 SNHLY, CDR2 FYNNEI. CDR3 bases: TGTGCCAGCAGTGACAGGTACACCTACGAGCAGTACTTC. Translated: CASSDRYTYEQYF.